The 27 T cell receptor beta chains below come from one sample, sequenced in a study of shared clonotypes between healthy human individuals. Method: immunoSEQ multiplex PCR; TCRdb's copy keeps in-frame clones and lacks some. Of about half a million clones in the sample, about 78% were seen once. The sample comprised PBMCs. The receptor source for this set is a middle-aged woman in good health. Some clones in this sample may be carry-over from other donors' samples.

This chain connects TRBV7-9 to TRBJ2-5; D is ambiguous. Trimming removed 5 bases at V and 2 bases at J, with 15 bases between. CDR1 and CDR2 (germline): SEHNR, FQNEAQ (reference sequence). The CDR3 loop spans 15 amino acids. CDR3 amino acids: CASSRVLVGQETQYF. CDR3 bases: TGTGCCAGCAGCCGGGTTCTGGTTGGGCAAGAGACCCAGTACTTC. Together with reference TRBV7-9 and TRBJ2-5, the CDR3 gives the full variable domain: DTGVSQNPRHKITKRGQNVTFRCDPISEHNRLYWYRQTLGQGPEFLTYFQNEAQLEKSRLLSDRFSAERPKGSFSTLEIQRTEQGDSAMYLCASSRVLVGQETQYFGPGTRLLVL.

This clone was seen a few times. The gene calls are TRBV7-3 and TRBJ2-2, with TRBD1 matching over 8 bases. The trim removed 1 base at V and 5 bases at J, leaving 0 bases unmatched. This CDR3 is 14 amino acids long. Germline V gene data show CDR1 as SGHTA and CDR2 as FQGTGA. The CDR3 spells CASSLNRGTGELFF. In DNA form, the CDR3 reads TGTGCCAGCAGCTTAAACAGGGGGACCGGGGAGCTGTTTTTT.

The chain joins TRBV18 to TRBJ2-5; D is possibly TRBD1 or TRBD2 (5 bases each). From germline, CDR1 is KGHSH and CDR2 LQKENI. Trimming left V 2 bases short and J 3 bases short, with 7 bases between. The CDR3 consists of 13 residues. CDR3 loop: CASSPMGEETQYF. The CDR3 DNA reads as TGTGCCAGCTCACCAATGGGGGAAGAGACCCAGTACTTC.

V and J are TRBV9 and TRBJ2-1, with a possible D match to TRBD2 (6 bases). The ends were cut back, 0 bases at V and 1 base at J, with 8 bases in the middle. Germline V gives CDR1 SGDLS, CDR2 YYNGEE. The CDR3 length is 15 residues. CDR3 coding DNA: TGTGCCAGCAGCGTAGCGGGAGTGTCCTACAATGAGCAGTTCTTC. Translating gives CASSVAGVSYNEQFF.

The V gene is TRBV2, the J gene TRBJ2-2, with 11 bases lining up with TRBD2. Germline CDR1 reads SNHLY; CDR2 reads FYNNEI. The J segment lost 4 bases and the V segment lost 5 bases, leaving 3 bases of the junction unmatched. This CDR3 has 15 residues. CDR3 protein: CASSPSGRITGELFF. The DNA for the CDR3 is TGTGCCAGCAGTCCTAGCGGGAGGATCACCGGGGAGCTGTTTTTT.

The chain uses TRBV7-2 and TRBJ2-1; no clear D gene. Germline CDR1 SGHTA, CDR2 FQGNSA. This CDR3 is built from 15 residues. V gave up 1 base and J gave up 1 base, with 8 bases separating them. The CDR3 is CASSLGRGSYNEQFF. In nucleotides, the CDR3 is TGTGCCAGCAGCTTAGGTCGCGGATCCTACAATGAGCAGTTCTTC.

This clone was counted a few times. The chain has TRBV5-1 and TRBJ2-1, with D uncertain. V gave up 0 bases and J gave up 4 bases, with 14 bases separating them. The CDR3 runs to 16 residues. Germline V lookup: CDR1 SGHRS, CDR2 YFSETQ. The CDR3 nucleotides are TGCGCCAGCAGCTTGGGAGGTAGGACGACTTACAATGAGCAGTTCTTC. Amino acid sequence: CASSLGGRTTYNEQFF.

As regards this clone: A much larger clone differs from this one at a single base, so this may be a read error. The CDR3 sequence is CAGETKETQYF. The CDR3 region has the DNA TGTGCCGGGGAAACAAAAGAGACCCAGTACTTC. The chain combines TRBV30 with TRBJ2-5; D is undetermined. The germline CDR1 and CDR2 sequences are GTSNPN and SVGIG (reference sequence). Trimming took 8 bases from V and 3 from J, leaving 10 bases between them. This CDR3 is 11 amino acids long.

This clone was seen once. J is TRBJ2-3 and V is TRBV30; D is tentatively TRBD1 or TRBD2 (5 bases each). The CDR3 has 13 residues. V lost 3 bases, J lost 8 bases, and 15 bases lay in between. Per germline, CDR1 GTSNPN and CDR2 SVGIG (reference sequence). The chain's CDR3 is CAWRAVRAGTQYF. The CDR3 DNA reads TGTGCCTGGAGGGCGGTCAGGGCGGGTACGCAGTATTTT.

Notes on this clone: Possible read error: a much larger clone is one base away. The V gene is TRBV4-3, the J gene TRBJ2-5; 12 bases are a match to TRBD2. The CDR3 is 17 residues long. Germline V gene lookup returns CDR1 LGHNA and CDR2 YSLEER. J gave up 1 base and V 1 base, and 4 bases lay outside the gene matches. CDR3 loop: CASSQGTSGGTQETQYF. CDR3 DNA: TGCGCCAGCAGCCAAGGAACTAGCGGGGGGACCCAAGAGACCCAGTACTTC.

The genes are TRBV2 and TRBJ2-1; D not certain. CDR1 and CDR2 (germline): SNHLY, FYNNEI. The CDR3 has 15 residues. Trimming left V 4 bases short and J 4 bases short, with 14 bases between. The CDR3 nucleotides are TGTGCCAGCAGTGCCATAGACGGATATTACAATGAGCAGTTCTTC. It yields the protein CASSAIDGYYNEQFF.

In its sample, this clone was seen many times. The chain joins TRBV9 to TRBJ2-7; 7 bases line up with TRBD1. Germline CDR1 reads SGDLS; CDR2 reads YYNGEE. The CDR3 consists of 15 residues. V dropped 4 bases and J dropped 0; count of bases not matched to a gene: 7. The CDR3 DNA reads TGTGCCAGCAGCCCACGCACAGGGGCCTCCTACGAGCAGTACTTC. As protein: CASSPRTGASYEQYF.

A single count supports this clone. This CDR3 is also generated by other DNA sequences in the sample. The CDR3 DNA reads TGTGCCATCAGTGAGCGGCAGGGAGACTATGGCTACACCTTC. It translates to CAISERQGDYGYTF. J is TRBJ1-2 and V is TRBV10-3, with a tentative D call TRBD1 (5 bases). There are 14 residues in the CDR3. The V gene lost 2 bases and the J gene lost 3 bases, with 10 bases spanning the gap. The germline V gene has CDR1 ENHRY and CDR2 SYGVKD.

J is TRBJ2-2 and V is TRBV19; 7 nucleotides match TRBD2. There are 15 residues in the CDR3. CDR1 LNHDA and CDR2 SQIVND come from the germline V gene (reference sequence). After removal of 5 bases from V and 4 bases from J, the junction contained 7 bases not matched to a gene. CDR3 sequence: CASSPTSWTTGELFF. Here the CDR3 DNA reads TGTGCCAGTAGTCCGACTAGCTGGACCACCGGGGAGCTGTTTTTT.

The chain has TRBV5-1 and TRBJ2-7; TRBD1 aligns across 8 bases. This CDR3 spans 15 amino acids. The V and J ends lost 0 bases and 2 bases, in that order; junction bases with no gene match: 4. Germline-derived CDR1 and CDR2 are SGHRS and YFSETQ. CDR3 protein: CASSLVDRAAYEQYF. The CDR3 DNA is TGCGCCAGCAGCTTGGTGGACAGGGCCGCCTACGAGCAGTACTTC.

This clone was observed a single time. This rearrangement joins TRBV10-3 to TRBJ2-1; 12 nucleotides line up with TRBD2. The germline V gene has CDR1 ENHRY and CDR2 SYGVKD. V lost 6 bases to trimming and J lost 4 bases; unmatched junction nucleotides: 4. The CDR3 is made up of 15 amino acids. For the CDR3, the DNA is TGTGCCATCAGCGGACTAGCGGGACCATACAATGAGCAGTTCTTC. Translating it yields CAISGLAGPYNEQFF.

This rearrangement joins TRBV6-6 to TRBJ2-2; 11 nucleotides align to TRBD1. The germline V gene encodes CDR1 MNHNY and CDR2 SVGAGI (reference sequence). This CDR3 spans 12 amino acids. V was clipped by 11 bases and J by 7 bases; unmatched bases: 3. CDR3 nucleotides: TGTGCCGGACAGGGGGCCGTCGGGGAGCTGTTTTTT. Translated, it gives CAGQGAVGELFF.

The rearrangement links TRBV4-2 to TRBJ2-3; 8 bases match TRBD2. V shed 1 base, J shed 4 bases, and the junction held 4 bases outside the gene matches. Per germline, CDR1 LGHNA and CDR2 YNFKEQ. This CDR3 comprises 15 residues. CDR3 coding DNA: TGTGCCAGCAGCCAAGTTTTCGGGAGGGCAGATACGCAGTATTTT. Its protein product is CASSQVFGRADTQYF.

The chain joins TRBV2 to TRBJ2-2; 9 bases line up with TRBD1. The ends lost 6 bases at V and 2 bases at J; junction bases unmatched: 4. The CDR3 is 15 amino acids. Germline V gene sequence: CDR1 SNHLY, CDR2 FYNNEI. The DNA of the CDR3 is TGTGCCAGCAGACAACAGGGGGCAAACACCGGGGAGCTGTTTTTT. Translated, it gives CASRQQGANTGELFF.

CDR3 sequence reads: CASSPARVSGNTIYF. The CDR3 region has the DNA TGTGCCAGCTCACCAGCCAGGGTCTCTGGAAACACCATATATTTT. The V gene is TRBV18, the J gene TRBJ1-3, with D perhaps matching TRBD1 (5 bases). V was shortened by 2 bases and J by 0 bases, with 8 bases between the two germline ends. Looked up from germline, CDR1 is KGHSH and CDR2 is LQKENI. The CDR3 contains 15 residues. Looking up the rest from reference TRBV18 and TRBJ1-3 gives the full variable domain: NAGVMQNPRHLVRRRGQEARLRCSPMKGHSHVYWYRQLPEEGLKFMVYLQKENIIDESGMPKERFSAEFPKEGPSILRIQQVVRGDSAAYFCASSPARVSGNTIYFGEGSWLTVV.

The gene calls are TRBV19 and TRBJ2-5; 9 nucleotides align to TRBD2. The CDR3 loop spans 15 amino acids. Germline values: CDR1 LNHDA, CDR2 SQIVND (reference sequence). V shed 3 bases, J shed 5 bases, and the junction held 7 bases outside the gene matches. CDR3 nucleotide sequence: TGTGCCAGTAGTATCGGGCTAGCGGGATGGGAGACCCAGTACTTC. Amino acid sequence: CASSIGLAGWETQYF. The variable domain in full, completed from reference TRBV19 and TRBJ2-5, reads DGGITQSPKYLFRKEGQNVTLSCEQNLNHDAMYWYRQDPGQGLRLIYYSQIVNDFQKGDIAEGYSVSREKKESFPLTVTSAQKNPTAFYLCASSIGLAGWETQYFGPGTRLLVL.

This chain links TRBV19 with TRBJ1-1; maybe TRBD1 (5 bases). The CDR3 is 14 amino acids. V was pared by 7 bases and J by 5 bases, with 17 bases between. Per germline, CDR1 LNHDA and CDR2 SQIVND (reference sequence). The DNA for the CDR3 is TGTGCCAGTAAAGGGGTCAGATCTAGGACTGAAGCTTTCTTT. Its translation is CASKGVRSRTEAFF.

This chain connects TRBV10-3 to TRBJ1-1; D is uncertain. Trimming left V 0 bases short and J 6 bases short, with 11 bases between. The CDR3 runs to 14 residues. Germline CDR1 is ENHRY and CDR2 is SYGVKD. CDR3 DNA sequence: TGTGCCATCAGTGAGTCGACGGATACTTCTGAAGCTTTCTTT. Translated: CAISESTDTSEAFF.

This rearrangement joins TRBV19 to TRBJ2-7; 8 bases line up with TRBD2. V lost 3 bases to trimming and J lost 2 bases; unmatched junction nucleotides: 9. The CDR3 length is 16 residues. CDR1 and CDR2 (germline): LNHDA, SQIVND (reference sequence). Here the CDR3 DNA reads TGTGCCAGTAGTATCGCCCTAGCGGGTCTCCCCTACGAGCAGTACTTC. Translated, it gives CASSIALAGLPYEQYF. Full variable domain (rest looked up from reference TRBV19 and TRBJ2-7): DGGITQSPKYLFRKEGQNVTLSCEQNLNHDAMYWYRQDPGQGLRLIYYSQIVNDFQKGDIAEGYSVSREKKESFPLTVTSAQKNPTAFYLCASSIALAGLPYEQYFGPGTRLTVT.

As for this clone: This likely came from a read error, as a far larger clone is one base away. This sequence joins TRBV9 and TRBJ2-1; D ambiguous. Trimming removed 3 bases from V and 0 bases from J, with 13 bases in between. CDR1 and CDR2 (germline): SGDLS, YYNGEE. The CDR3 contains 16 residues. The CDR3 spells CASSDRRPGSYNEQFF. The CDR3 nucleotides are TGTGCCAGCAGCGATCGACGACCGGGCTCCTACAATGAGCAGTTCTTC.

The genes are TRBV2 and TRBJ1-1; D is unresolved. The V and J ends lost 8 bases and 0 bases respectively, with 13 bases between them. This CDR3 is built from 14 residues. Germline CDR1 SNHLY, CDR2 FYNNEI. CDR3 protein: CASVKGRLNTEAFF. CDR3 in DNA: TGTGCCAGCGTTAAGGGCAGATTGAACACTGAAGCTTTCTTT.

The chain recombines TRBV5-4 with TRBJ1-2; the match to TRBD1 covers 7 bases. The CDR3 length is 15 residues. Unmatched junction bases numbered 9, after V lost 7 bases and J lost 0 bases. CDR1 and CDR2 (germline): SGHNT, YYREEE (reference sequence). The CDR3 loop is CASGTGDPTNYGYTF. The CDR3 nucleotides read TGTGCCAGCGGAACAGGGGACCCCACTAACTATGGCTACACCTTC.